This T cell receptor beta chain derives from a study of T-cell memory formation after mild COVID-19. Constant-segment primers were used for 5'RACE, and the resulting TCR alpha and TCR beta cDNA libraries carried sample barcodes and UMIs. A single record per CDR3 protein comes from TCRdb applying MiXCR to the 5' RACE reads. The sample consists of around 220,000 distinct CDR3 sequences, about 15% of them appearing once. The length of the CDR3 is 14 residues. The germline V gene has CDR1 MNHNS and CDR2 SASEGT. Trimming took 1 base from V and 5 from J, leaving 11 bases between them. This clonotype was seen more than once but under ten times. Its specificity is unknown. Study conclusions and caveats: Whereas later expanders leaned CD4+, clones contracting day 15 to 85 showed a balanced CD4/CD8 makeup. The study found contracting CD4+ clones mainly in CM and EM and contracting CD8+ clones in EMRA.

Sequenced: PBMCs or a T cell subset sorted from them (not recorded which). The sequence was obtained from a man younger than 30 who had mild COVID-19 (a few samples of this study predate the infection). Cell type and time point are not known. V is TRBV6-1 and J is TRBJ1-2; D may be TRBD1 (5 bases). DNA of the CDR3: TGTGCCAGCAGTGAAGTTGGAGGGGCTTATGGCTACACCTTC. It translates to CASSEVGGAYGYTF.